This TCR beta chain was captured in a study of beta chain features in type 1 diabetes. Researchers reported sorting CD4+ naive, central memory, regulatory and stem cell-like memory cells via CD45RO/CCR7/CD25/CD127/CD95/CD27. Expressed TCRB transcripts were sequenced after all isolated RNA was converted to cDNA. The assay was immunoSEQ multiplex PCR, and TCRdb's table has in-frame clones only and misses some. The sample includes under 150,000 clones, about 51% of them seen just once. V gave up 5 bases and J gave up 4 bases; unmatched junction bases: 11. Germline CDR1 MDHEN, CDR2 SYDVKM. The CDR3 consists of 17 residues.

The origin of this receptor is a man between 18 and 35 years old in good health. This chain uses TRBV28 with TRBJ2-5, with TRBD1 matching 12 bases. The sequencing sample was made of Tregs from blood. The CDR3, as DNA: TGTGCCAGCAGTGTAATATGGGACAGGGGGCCGCGAGAGACCCAGTACTTC. Translating gives CASSVIWDRGPRETQYF.